This T cell receptor (beta chain) was sequenced in a study of blood T cell repertoires in COVID-19. Study summary: Samples representing acute and convalescent COVID-19 were sourced from the United States, Italy and Spain.

Those enrolled, adults aged roughly 18 to 100 years, came from roughly 22 US areas. The table came from immunoSEQ multiplex PCR; TCRdb's copy has only in-frame clones and leaves some out. This table has 150,000 or so clones, approximately 88% appearing once. There are 12 residues in the CDR3. Per the germline V gene, CDR1 is LGHDT and CDR2 is YNNKEL (reference sequence). Concerning this clone itself: The germline gene is not matched at one end of the junction; a read error may be the cause.

The sequenced sample was PBMCs or T cells enriched from blood (not recorded which). This TCR came from a woman in her fifties or sixties who had recovered from COVID-19. The V and J genes are TRBV3-1 (or the pseudogene TRBV3-2) and TRBJ1-1; possibly TRBD1 for D (6 bases). In DNA, the CDR3 is TGTGCCAGCAGCCAAGTTCGGCAGGGGCCCCTCTTT. This gives the protein CASSQVRQGPLF.